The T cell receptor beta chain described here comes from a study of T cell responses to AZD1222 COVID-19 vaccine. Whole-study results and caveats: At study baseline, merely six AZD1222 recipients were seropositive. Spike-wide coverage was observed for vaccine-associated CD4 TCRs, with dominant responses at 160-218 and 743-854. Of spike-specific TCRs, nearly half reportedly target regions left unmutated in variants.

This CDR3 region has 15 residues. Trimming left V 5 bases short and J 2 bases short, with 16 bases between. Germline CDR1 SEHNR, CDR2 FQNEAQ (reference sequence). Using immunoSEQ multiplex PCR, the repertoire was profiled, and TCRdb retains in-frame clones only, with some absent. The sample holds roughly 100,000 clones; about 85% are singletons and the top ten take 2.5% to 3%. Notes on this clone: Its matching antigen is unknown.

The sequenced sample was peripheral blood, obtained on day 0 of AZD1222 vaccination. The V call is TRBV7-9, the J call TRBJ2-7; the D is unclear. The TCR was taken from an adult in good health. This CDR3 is CASSVRYVPPYEQYV. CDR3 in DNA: TGTGCCAGCAGCGTAAGATATGTCCCCCCCTACGAGCAGTACGTC.